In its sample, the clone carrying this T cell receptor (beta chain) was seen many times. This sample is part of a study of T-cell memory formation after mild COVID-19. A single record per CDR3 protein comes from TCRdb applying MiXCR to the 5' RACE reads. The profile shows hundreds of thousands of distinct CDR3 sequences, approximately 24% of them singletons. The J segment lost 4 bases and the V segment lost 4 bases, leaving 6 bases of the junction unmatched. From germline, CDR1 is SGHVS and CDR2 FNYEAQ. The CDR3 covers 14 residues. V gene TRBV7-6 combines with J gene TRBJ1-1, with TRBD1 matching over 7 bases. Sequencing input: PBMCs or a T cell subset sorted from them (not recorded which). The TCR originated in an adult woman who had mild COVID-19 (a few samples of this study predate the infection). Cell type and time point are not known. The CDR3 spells CASSSRGLGTEAFF. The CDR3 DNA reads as TGTGCCAGCAGCTCGAGGGGGCTTGGCACTGAAGCTTTCTTT.